Below are 6 T cell receptor beta chains sequenced from a single sample in a study of blood T cell repertoires in COVID-19. Repertoires were generated with immunoSEQ multiplex PCR, while TCRdb's copy carries only in-frame clones and drops some. The sample contains 340,000 or so clones, 80% to 90% of which appear only once. The sequencing sample was made of peripheral blood. All receptors derive from a man in his fifties or sixties with active or convalescent COVID-19.

V is TRBV29-1 and J is TRBJ2-7; a weak D match, TRBD1 (6 bases). The germline V gene has CDR1 SQVTM and CDR2 ANQGSEA. The CDR3 has 15 residues. V lost 4 bases, J lost 2 bases, and 18 bases lay in between. The CDR3 loop reads CSVVFDRLGPYEQYF. In nucleotides, the CDR3 is TGCAGCGTTGTTTTCGACAGGTTGGGACCCTACGAGCAGTACTTC.

This clone was seen only a few times. DNA for the CDR3: TGCGCCAGCAGCTTCACCCCGGGACAGTTCACTGAAGCTTTCTTT. As protein: CASSFTPGQFTEAFF. This rearrangement joins TRBV5-1 to TRBJ1-1; 7 bases align to TRBD1. The trim removed 2 bases at V and 4 bases at J, leaving 8 bases unmatched. Germline V gives CDR1 SGHRS, CDR2 YFSETQ. The CDR3 is 15 residues long.

This clone was picked up one time. This rearrangement joins TRBV9 to TRBJ2-3, with D hard to call. The V gene lost 4 bases and the J gene lost 4 bases, with 19 bases spanning the gap. Germline V CDR1 and CDR2: SGDLS, YYNGEE. This CDR3 contains 16 residues. The CDR3 loop is CASSPGARQAADTQYF. CDR3 DNA: TGTGCCAGCAGCCCCGGCGCGAGGCAAGCCGCAGATACGCAGTATTTT.

The rearrangement joins TRBV29-1 to TRBJ2-1; TRBD2 matches 14 bases. The CDR3 loop spans 15 amino acids. Germline loops: CDR1 SQVTM, CDR2 ANQGSEA. The V segment lost 5 bases and the J segment 8 bases; nucleotides outside the gene matches: 8. The DNA for the CDR3 is TGCAGCGTTCTCGGGACTAGCGGGGGACGGGATGAGCAGTTCTTC. Residues: CSVLGTSGGRDEQFF.

Comment on this clone: The sample contains more than one DNA sequence encoding this CDR3. The rearrangement joins TRBV5-8 to TRBJ1-5, with 8 bases fitting TRBD1. Germline lookup yields CDR1 SGHTS and CDR2 YDEGEE. Losses at the gene ends were 5 bases for V and 6 bases for J; bases not matched to a gene: 10. The CDR3 is 15 amino acids. The CDR3 region is CASSNGQGWGQPQHF. The CDR3 DNA sequence: TGTGCCAGCAGTAACGGACAGGGATGGGGTCAGCCCCAGCATTTT.

CDR3 sequence: CASSERGLDSPLHF. The CDR3 bases are TGTGCCAGCAGCGAGAGAGGGCTAGATTCACCCCTCCACTTT. V gene TRBV2 combines with J gene TRBJ1-6, with D unresolved. The V gene's germline CDR1 is SNHLY and CDR2 FYNNEI. The CDR3 is 14 residues long. V lost 6 bases and J lost 8, with 14 bases in between.